The clone carrying this T cell receptor (beta chain) was detected once. The antigen is undetermined. CDR1 is LNHNV, CDR2 YYDKDF, per germline (reference sequence). The CDR3 consists of 15 residues. The V end lost 5 bases, the J end lost 6 bases, and 17 bases lay between the germline ends. The sample is drawn from a study of a mutant IDH1 vaccine in newly diagnosed glioma. Study background: Initiation of the vaccine course occurred 4-6 weeks after radiotherapy alone, or alongside temozolomide cycles.

Libraries were prepared by immunoSEQ multiplex PCR; TCRdb keeps only in-frame clonotypes and omits some of them. The table lists about 82,000 clones, 65% to 90% of them singletons. Documented time point: week 23, last vaccination. All doses held 300 ug of mutant IDH1 20-mer peptide, with topical imiquimod. Each tumor in the donors was a new WHO grade 3 or 4 astrocytoma, IDH1-mutant and ATRX-lost. The receptor was isolated from a man in his thirties or forties with glioma. Some clones in this sample may be carry-over from other donors' samples. This sample comprised PBMCs, obtained from a glioma patient whose treatment included an IDH1 peptide vaccine. The rearrangement joins TRBV15 to TRBJ2-1; D call uncertain. The CDR3 DNA follows: TGTGCCACCAGCGTCCCTTTCGTGGGTAGCAATGAGCAGTTCTTC. Translating it yields CATSVPFVGSNEQFF.